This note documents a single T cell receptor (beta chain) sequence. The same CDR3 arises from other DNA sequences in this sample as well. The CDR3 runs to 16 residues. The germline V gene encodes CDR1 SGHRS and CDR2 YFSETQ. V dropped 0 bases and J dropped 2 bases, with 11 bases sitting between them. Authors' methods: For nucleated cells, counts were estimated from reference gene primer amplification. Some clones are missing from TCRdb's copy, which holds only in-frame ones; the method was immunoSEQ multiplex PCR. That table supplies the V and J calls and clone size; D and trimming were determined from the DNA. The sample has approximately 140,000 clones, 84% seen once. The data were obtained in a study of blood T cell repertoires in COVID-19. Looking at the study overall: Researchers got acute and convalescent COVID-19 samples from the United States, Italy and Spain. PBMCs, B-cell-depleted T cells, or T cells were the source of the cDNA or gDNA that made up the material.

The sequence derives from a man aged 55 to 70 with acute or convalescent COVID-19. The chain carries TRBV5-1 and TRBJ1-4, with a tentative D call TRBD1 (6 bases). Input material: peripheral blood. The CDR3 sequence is CASSLVSGATNEKLFF. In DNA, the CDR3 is TGCGCCAGCAGCTTGGTGTCAGGGGCTACTAATGAAAAACTGTTTTTT.